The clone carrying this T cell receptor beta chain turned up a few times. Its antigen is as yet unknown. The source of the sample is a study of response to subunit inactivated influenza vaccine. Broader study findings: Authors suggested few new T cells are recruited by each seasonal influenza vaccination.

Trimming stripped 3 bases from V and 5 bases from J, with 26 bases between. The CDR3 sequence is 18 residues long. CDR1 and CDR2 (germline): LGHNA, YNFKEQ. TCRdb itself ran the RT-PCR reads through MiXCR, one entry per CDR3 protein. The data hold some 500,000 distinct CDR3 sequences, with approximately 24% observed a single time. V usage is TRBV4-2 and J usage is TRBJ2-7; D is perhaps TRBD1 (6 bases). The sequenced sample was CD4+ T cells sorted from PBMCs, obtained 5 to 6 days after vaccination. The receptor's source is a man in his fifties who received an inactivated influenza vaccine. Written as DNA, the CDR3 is TGTGCCAGCAGCCAGATCGTTCTCTCCGGGACAAGTATCCACGAGCAGTACTTC. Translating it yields CASSQIVLSGTSIHEQYF.